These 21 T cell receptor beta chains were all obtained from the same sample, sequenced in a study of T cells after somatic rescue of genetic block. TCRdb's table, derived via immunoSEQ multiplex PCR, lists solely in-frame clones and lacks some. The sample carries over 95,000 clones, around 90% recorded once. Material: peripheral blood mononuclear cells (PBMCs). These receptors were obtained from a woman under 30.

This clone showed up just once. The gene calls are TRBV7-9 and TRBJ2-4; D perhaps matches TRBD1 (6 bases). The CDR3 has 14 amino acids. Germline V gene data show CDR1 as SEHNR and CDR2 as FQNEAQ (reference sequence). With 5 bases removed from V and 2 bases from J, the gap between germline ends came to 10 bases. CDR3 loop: CASSLDSSKNIQYF. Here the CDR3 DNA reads TGTGCCAGCAGCCTGGACAGCTCCAAAAACATTCAGTACTTC.

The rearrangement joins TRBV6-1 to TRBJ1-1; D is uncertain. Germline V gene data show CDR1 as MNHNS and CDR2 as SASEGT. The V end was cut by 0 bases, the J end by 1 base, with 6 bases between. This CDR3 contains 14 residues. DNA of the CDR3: TGTGCCAGCAGTGAAGCCCCGGAGAACACTGAAGCTTTCTTT. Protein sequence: CASSEAPENTEAFF.

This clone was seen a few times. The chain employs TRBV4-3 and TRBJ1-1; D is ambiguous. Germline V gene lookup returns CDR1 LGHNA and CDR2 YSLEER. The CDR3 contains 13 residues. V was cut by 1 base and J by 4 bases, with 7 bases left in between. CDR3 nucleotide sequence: TGCGCCAGCAGCCAAGGTTGGGTCACTGAAGCTTTCTTT. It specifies CASSQGWVTEAFF.

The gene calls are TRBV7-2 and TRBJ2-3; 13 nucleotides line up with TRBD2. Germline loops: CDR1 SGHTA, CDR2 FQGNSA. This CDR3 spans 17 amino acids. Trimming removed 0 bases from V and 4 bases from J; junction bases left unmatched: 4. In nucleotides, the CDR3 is TGTGCCAGCAGCTTAGCGGGGGGACTAGCGGGGCCAGATACGCAGTATTTT. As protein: CASSLAGGLAGPDTQYF.

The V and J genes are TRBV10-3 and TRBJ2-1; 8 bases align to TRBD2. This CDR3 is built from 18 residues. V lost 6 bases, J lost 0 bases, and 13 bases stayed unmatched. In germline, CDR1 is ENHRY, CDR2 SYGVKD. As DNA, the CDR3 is TGTGCCATCAGCGAAGGGGGATCGCGGGGGGACTCCTACAATGAGCAGTTCTTC. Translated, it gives CAISEGGSRGDSYNEQFF.

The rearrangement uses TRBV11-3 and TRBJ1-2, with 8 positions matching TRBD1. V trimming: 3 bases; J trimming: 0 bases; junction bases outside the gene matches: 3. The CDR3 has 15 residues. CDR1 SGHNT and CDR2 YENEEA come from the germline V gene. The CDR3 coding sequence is TGTGCCAGCAGCTTCCGGACAGGGACTAACTATGGCTACACCTTC. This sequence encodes CASSFRTGTNYGYTF.

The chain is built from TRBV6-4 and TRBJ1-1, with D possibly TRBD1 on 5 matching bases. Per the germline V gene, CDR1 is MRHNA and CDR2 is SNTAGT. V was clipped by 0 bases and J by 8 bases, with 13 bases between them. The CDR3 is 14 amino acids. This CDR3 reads CASSDSGTASEAFF. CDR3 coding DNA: TGTGCCAGCAGTGACTCCGGGACGGCCAGCGAAGCTTTCTTT.

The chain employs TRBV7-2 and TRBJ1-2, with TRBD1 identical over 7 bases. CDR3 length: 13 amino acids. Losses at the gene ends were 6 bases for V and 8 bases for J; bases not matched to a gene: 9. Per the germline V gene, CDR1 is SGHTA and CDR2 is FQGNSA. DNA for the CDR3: TGTGCCAGCAGTCGAGACAGGGAAGGCGGCTACACCTTC. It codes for CASSRDREGGYTF.

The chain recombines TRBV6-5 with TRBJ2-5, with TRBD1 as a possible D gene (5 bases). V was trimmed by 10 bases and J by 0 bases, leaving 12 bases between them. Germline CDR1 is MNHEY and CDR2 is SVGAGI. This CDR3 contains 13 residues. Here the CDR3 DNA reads TGTGCCACCGCGACAGACTACCAAGAGACCCAGTACTTC. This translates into CATATDYQETQYF.

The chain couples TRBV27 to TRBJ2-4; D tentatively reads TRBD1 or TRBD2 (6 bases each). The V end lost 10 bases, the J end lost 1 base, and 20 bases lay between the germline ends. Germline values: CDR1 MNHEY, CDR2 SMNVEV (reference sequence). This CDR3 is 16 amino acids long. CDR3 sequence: CATAHLRGVAKNIQYF. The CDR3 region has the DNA TGTGCCACCGCACATTTAAGGGGGGTTGCCAAAAACATTCAGTACTTC.

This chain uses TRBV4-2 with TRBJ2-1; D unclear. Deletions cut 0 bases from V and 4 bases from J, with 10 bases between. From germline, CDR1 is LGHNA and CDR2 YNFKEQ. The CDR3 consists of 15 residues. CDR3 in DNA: TGTGCCAGCAGCCAAGAAAGAGGCGGTTACAATGAGCAGTTCTTC. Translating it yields CASSQERGGYNEQFF.

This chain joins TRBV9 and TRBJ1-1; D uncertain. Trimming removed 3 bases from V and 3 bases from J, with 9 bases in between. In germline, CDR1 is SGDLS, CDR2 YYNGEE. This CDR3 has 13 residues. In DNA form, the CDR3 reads TGTGCCAGCAGCGCCGTCCGGGACACTGAAGCTTTCTTT. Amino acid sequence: CASSAVRDTEAFF.

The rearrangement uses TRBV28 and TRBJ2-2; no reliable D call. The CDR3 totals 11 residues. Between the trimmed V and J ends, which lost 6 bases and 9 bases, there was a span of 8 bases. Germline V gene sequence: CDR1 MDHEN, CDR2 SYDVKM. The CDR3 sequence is CASSTGRELFF. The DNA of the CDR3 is TGTGCCAGCAGCACGGGCCGGGAGCTGTTTTTT.

The CDR3 nucleotides read TGTGCCAGCAGTGAGACAGGGAGGTATGGCTACACCTTC. Residues: CASSETGRYGYTF. The gene calls are TRBV6-1 and TRBJ1-2; TRBD1 matches 7 bases. CDR1 and CDR2 from the germline V gene are MNHNS and SASEGT. V gave up 3 bases and J gave up 5 bases; unmatched junction bases: 3. This CDR3 is built from 13 residues.

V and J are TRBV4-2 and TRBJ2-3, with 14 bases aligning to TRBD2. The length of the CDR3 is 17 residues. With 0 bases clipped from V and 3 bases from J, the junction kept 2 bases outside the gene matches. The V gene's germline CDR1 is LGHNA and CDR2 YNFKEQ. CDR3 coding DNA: TGTGCCAGCAGCCAAGACGGGACTAGCGGGGGTACAGATACGCAGTATTTT. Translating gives CASSQDGTSGGTDTQYF.

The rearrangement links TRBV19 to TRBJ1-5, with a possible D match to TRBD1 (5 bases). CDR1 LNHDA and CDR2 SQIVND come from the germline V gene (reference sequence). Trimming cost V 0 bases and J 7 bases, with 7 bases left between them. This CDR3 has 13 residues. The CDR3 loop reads CASSIDRAQPQHF. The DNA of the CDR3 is TGTGCCAGTAGTATAGACAGGGCCCAGCCCCAGCATTTT.

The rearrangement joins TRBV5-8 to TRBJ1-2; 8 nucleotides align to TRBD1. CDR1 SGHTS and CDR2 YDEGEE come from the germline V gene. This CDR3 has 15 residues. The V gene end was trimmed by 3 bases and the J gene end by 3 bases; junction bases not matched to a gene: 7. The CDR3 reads CASSSWTGKYYGYTF. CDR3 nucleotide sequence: TGTGCCAGCAGCTCCTGGACAGGGAAATACTATGGCTACACCTTC.

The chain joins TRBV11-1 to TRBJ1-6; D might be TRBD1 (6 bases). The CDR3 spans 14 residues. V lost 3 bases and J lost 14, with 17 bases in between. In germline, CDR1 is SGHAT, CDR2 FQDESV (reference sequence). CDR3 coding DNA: TGTGCCAGCAGCTTTGGTAAGTCCAGGGGATCCCTCCACTTT. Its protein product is CASSFGKSRGSLHF.

The CDR3 reads CASSHTRGTGGYGYTF. The CDR3 DNA follows: TGCGCCAGCAGTCACACGAGGGGCACAGGGGGGTATGGCTACACCTTC. This chain uses TRBV23-1 with TRBJ1-2, with TRBD1 matching 8 bases. TRBV23-1 is designated an ORF whose function remains uncertain. The CDR3 contains 16 residues. The V and J ends lost 3 bases and 5 bases, in that order; junction bases with no gene match: 11.

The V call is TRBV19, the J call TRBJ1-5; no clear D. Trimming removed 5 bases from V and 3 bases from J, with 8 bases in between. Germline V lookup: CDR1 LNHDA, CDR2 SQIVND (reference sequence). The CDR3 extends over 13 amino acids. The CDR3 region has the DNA TGTGCCAGTAGTCTGAGAGCCAATCAGCCCCAGCATTTT. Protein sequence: CASSLRANQPQHF.

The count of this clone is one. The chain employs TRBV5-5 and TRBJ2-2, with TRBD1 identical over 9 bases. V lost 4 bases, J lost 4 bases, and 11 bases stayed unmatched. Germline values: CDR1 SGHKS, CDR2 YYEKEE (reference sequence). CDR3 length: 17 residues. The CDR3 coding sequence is TGTGCCAGCAGCAATTTGGACAGGGGAGTTGTCACCGGGGAGCTGTTTTTT. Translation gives CASSNLDRGVVTGELFF. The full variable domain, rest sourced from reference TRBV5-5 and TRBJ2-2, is DAGVTQSPTHLIKTRGQQVTLRCSPISGHKSVSWYQQVLGQGPQFIFQYYEKEERGRGNFPDRFSARQFPNYSSELNVNALLLGDSALYLCASSNLDRGVVTGELFFGEGSRLTVL.